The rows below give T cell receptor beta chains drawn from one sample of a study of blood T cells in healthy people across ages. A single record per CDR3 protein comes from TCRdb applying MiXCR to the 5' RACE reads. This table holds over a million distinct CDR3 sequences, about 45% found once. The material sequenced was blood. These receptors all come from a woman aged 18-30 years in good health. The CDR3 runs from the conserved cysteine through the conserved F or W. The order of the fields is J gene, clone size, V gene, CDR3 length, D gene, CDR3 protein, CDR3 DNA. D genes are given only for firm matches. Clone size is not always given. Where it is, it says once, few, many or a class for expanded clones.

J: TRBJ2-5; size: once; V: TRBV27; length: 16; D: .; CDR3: CASSSPMRGGLKTQYF; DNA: TGTGCCAGCAGTTCCCCCATGAGGGGGGGCTTAAAGACCCAGTACTTC
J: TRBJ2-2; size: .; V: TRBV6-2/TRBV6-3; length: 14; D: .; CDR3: CASITGFNTGELFF; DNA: TGTGCCAGCATTACAGGGTTTAACACCGGGGAGCTGTTTTTT
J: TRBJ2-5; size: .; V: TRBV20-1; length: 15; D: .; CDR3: CSAKWLRGLQETQYF; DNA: TGCAGTGCTAAATGGTTGAGGGGATTACAAGAGACCCAGTACTTC
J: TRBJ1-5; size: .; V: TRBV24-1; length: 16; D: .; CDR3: CATSAPRGEKGQPQHF; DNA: TGTGCCACCAGTGCCCCTCGGGGGGAGAAAGGTCAGCCCCAGCATTTT
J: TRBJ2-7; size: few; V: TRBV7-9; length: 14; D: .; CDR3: CASSPNSGLYEQYF; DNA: TGTGCCAGCAGCCCAAATTCGGGGCTCTACGAGCAGTACTTC
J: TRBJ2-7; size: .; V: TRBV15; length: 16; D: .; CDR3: CATSSEPGPSTYEQYF; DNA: TGTGCCACCAGCTCAGAGCCTGGACCGTCTACCTACGAGCAGTACTTC
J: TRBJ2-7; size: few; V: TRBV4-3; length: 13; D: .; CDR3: CASSQSWGYEQYF; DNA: TGCGCCAGCAGCCAGTCCTGGGGCTACGAGCAGTACTTC
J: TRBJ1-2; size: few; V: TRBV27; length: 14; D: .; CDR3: CASSLKGKNYGYTF; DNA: TGTGCCAGCAGTTTGAAGGGGAAAAACTATGGCTACACCTTC
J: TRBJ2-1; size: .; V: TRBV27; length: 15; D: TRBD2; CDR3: CASSSTSGGDNEQFF; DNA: TGTGCCAGCAGTTCGACTAGCGGTGGGGACAATGAGCAGTTCTTC
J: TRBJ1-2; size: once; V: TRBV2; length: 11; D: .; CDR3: CASSDLPGYTF; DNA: TGTGCCAGCAGTGACCTACCTGGCTACACCTTC
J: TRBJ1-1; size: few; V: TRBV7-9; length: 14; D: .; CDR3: CASSWPTGSTEAFF; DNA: TGTGCCAGCAGCTGGCCAACAGGGTCCACTGAAGCTTTCTTT
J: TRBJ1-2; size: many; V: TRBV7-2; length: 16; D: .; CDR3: CASSLASGTSNYGYTF; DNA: TGTGCCAGCAGCTTAGCTTCCGGGACAAGTAACTATGGCTACACCTTC
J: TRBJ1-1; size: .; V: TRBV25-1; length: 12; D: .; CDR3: CASRWVDTEAFF; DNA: TGTGCCAGCAGATGGGTGGACACTGAAGCTTTCTTT
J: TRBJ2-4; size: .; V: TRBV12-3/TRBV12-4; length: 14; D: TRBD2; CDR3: CASSFGLAGAPKYF; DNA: TGTGCCAGCAGTTTCGGACTAGCGGGGGCGCCTAAGTACTTC
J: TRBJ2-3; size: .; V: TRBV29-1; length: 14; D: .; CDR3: CSVLRVEGTDTQYF; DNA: TGCAGCGTTTTGAGAGTCGAGGGGACAGATACGCAGTATTTT
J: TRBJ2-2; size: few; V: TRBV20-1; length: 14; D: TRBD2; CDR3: CSARDPSGTGELFF; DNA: TGCAGTGCTAGAGATCCTAGCGGGACCGGGGAGCTGTTTTTT
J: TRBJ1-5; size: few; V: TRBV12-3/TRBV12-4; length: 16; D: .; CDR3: CASSLGQIYSNQPQHF; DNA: TGTGCCAGCAGTTTAGGGCAGATCTATAGCAATCAGCCCCAGCATTTT
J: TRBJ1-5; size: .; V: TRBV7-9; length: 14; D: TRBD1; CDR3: CASSYQGANQPQHF; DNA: TGTGCCAGCAGTTATCAGGGGGCCAATCAGCCCCAGCATTTT
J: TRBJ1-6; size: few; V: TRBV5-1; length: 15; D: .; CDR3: CASSLAGGDNSPLHF; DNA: TGCGCCAGCAGCTTGGCGGGGGGCGATAATTCACCCCTCCACTTT
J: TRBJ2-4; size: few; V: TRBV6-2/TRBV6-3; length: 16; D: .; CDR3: CASSYSGGGAVNIQYF; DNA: TGTGCCAGCAGTTACTCTGGGGGCGGGGCCGTAAACATTCAGTACTTC
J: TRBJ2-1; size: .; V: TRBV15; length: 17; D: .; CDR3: CATSRDRAGSTYNEQFF; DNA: TGTGCCACCAGCAGAGATCGGGCAGGTTCTACCTACAATGAGCAGTTCTTC
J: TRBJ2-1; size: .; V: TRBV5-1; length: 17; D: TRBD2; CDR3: CASSMGLAGGIYNEQFF; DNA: TGCGCCAGCAGCATGGGACTAGCGGGGGGAATCTACAATGAGCAGTTCTTC
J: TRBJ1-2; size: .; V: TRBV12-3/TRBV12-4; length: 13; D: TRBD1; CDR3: CASSANRGSGYTF; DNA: TGTGCCAGCAGTGCGAACAGGGGCTCTGGCTACACCTTC
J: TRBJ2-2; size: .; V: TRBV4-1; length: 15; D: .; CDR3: CASSQGGVGTGELFF; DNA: TGCGCCAGCAGCCAAGGGGGGGTTGGCACCGGGGAGCTGTTTTTT
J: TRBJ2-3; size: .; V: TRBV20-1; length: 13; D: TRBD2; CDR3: CSANSGITGTQYF; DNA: TGCAGTGCCAATAGCGGGATCACAGGTACGCAGTATTTT
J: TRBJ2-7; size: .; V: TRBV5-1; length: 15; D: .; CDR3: CASSSNLGQTYEQYF; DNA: TGCGCCAGCAGCTCAAACCTAGGGCAGACCTACGAGCAGTACTTC
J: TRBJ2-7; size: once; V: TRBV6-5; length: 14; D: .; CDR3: CASGGWRGSYEQYF; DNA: TGTGCCAGCGGGGGCTGGAGGGGCTCCTACGAGCAGTACTTC
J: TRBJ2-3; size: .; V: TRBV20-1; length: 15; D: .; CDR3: CSARDKAGPTDTQYF; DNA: TGCAGTGCTAGAGATAAAGCCGGACCCACAGATACGCAGTATTTT
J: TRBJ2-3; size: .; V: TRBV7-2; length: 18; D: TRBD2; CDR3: CASTLGLAGGPRVDTQYF; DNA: TGTGCCAGCACCTTGGGACTAGCGGGGGGGCCGCGGGTTGATACGCAGTATTTT
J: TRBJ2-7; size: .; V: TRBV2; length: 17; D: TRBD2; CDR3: CASTTGGGPHDMYEQYF; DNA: TGTGCCAGCACTACAGGCGGGGGGCCCCACGATATGTACGAGCAGTACTTC
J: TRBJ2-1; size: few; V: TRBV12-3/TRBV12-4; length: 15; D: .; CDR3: CASGHLRGGVGEQFF; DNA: TGTGCCAGCGGTCATTTGCGGGGTGGGGTTGGTGAGCAGTTCTTC
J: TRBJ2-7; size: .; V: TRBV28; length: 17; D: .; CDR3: CASSLGNVWERRYEQYF; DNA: TGTGCCAGCAGTCTCGGAAACGTTTGGGAGCGACGCTACGAGCAGTACTTC
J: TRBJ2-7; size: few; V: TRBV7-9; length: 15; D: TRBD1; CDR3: CASSSDRVISYEQYF; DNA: TGTGCCAGCAGCTCGGACAGGGTGATTTCCTACGAGCAGTACTTC